These 2 T cell receptor beta chains came from one sample sequenced in a study of blood T cell repertoires in COVID-19. Data came from immunoSEQ multiplex PCR; TCRdb stores just in-frame clones and leaves some out. Of 72,000 or so clones in the sample, around nine tenths were seen once. Sequencing used peripheral blood. The receptors come from a woman aged 55-75 years with acute or convalescent COVID-19.

J is TRBJ2-1 and V is TRBV6-1; D possibly corresponds to TRBD1 (5 bases). The CDR3 is made up of 13 amino acids. Trimming removed 1 base from V and 10 bases from J, with 11 bases in between. Germline V lookup: CDR1 MNHNS, CDR2 SASEGT. CDR3 loop: CASSEGAGIEQFF. CDR3 nucleotide sequence: TGTGCCAGCAGTGAAGGGGCAGGGATCGAGCAGTTCTTC.

The chain recombines TRBV30 with TRBJ1-2; tentative D call: TRBD1 (5 bases). The V end was cut by 0 bases, the J end by 8 bases, with 19 bases between. The CDR3 extends over 15 amino acids. CDR1 and CDR2 from the germline V gene are GTSNPN and SVGIG (reference sequence). The CDR3 DNA reads as TGTGCCTGGAGTGTCACGGGGGTGAACTTCCTAGGCTACACCTTC. It translates to CAWSVTGVNFLGYTF.